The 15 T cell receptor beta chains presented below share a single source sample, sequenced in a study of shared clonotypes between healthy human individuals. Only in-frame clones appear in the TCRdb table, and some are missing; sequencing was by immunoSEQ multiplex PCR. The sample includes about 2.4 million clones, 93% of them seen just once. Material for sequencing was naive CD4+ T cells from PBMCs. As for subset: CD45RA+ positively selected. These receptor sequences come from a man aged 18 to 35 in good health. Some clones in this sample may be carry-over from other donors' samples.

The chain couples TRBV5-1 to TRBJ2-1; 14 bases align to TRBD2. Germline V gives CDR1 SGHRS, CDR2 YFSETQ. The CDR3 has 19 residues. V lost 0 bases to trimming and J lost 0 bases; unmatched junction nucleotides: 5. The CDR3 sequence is CASSLGLAGGPRSYNEQFF. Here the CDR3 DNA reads TGCGCCAGCAGCTTGGGACTAGCGGGAGGGCCCCGCTCCTACAATGAGCAGTTCTTC.

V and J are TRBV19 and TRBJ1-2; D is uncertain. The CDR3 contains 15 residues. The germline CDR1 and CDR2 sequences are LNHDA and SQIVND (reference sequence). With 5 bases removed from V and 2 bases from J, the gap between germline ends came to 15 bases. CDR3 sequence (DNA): TGTGCCAGTAGTCAGGACCCCCCATCGAACTATGGCTACACCTTC. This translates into CASSQDPPSNYGYTF.

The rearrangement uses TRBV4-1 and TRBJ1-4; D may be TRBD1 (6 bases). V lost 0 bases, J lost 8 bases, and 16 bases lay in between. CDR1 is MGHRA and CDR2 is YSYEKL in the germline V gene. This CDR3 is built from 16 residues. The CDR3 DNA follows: TGCGCCAGCAGCCAAGATTGGTGGGGGGCAGCGGAAAAACTGTTTTTT. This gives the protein CASSQDWWGAAEKLFF.

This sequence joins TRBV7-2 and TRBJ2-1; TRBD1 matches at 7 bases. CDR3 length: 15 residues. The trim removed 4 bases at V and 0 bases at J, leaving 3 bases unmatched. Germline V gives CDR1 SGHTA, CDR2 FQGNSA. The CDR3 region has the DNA TGTGCCAGCAGCTCGGGACAGAGCTCCTACAATGAGCAGTTCTTC. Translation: CASSSGQSSYNEQFF.

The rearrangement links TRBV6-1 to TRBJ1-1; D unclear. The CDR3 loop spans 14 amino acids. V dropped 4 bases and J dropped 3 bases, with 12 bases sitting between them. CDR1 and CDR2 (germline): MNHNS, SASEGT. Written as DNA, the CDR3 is TGTGCCAGCAGTGGTAATTTGCCACACACTGAAGCTTTCTTT. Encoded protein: CASSGNLPHTEAFF.

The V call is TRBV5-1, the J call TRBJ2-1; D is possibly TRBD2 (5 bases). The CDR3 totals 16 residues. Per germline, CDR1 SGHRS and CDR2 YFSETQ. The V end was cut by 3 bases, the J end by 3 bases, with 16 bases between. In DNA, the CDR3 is TGCGCCAGCAGCTGGACCACTAGAATTTTCTACAATGAGCAGTTCTTC. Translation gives CASSWTTRIFYNEQFF.

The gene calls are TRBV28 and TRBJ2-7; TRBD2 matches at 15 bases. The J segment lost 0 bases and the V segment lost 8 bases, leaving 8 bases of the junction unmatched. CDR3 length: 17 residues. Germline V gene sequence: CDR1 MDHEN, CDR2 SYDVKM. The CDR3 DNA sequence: TGTGCCAGCCTAGGGACTAGCGGGAGGATCCACTCCTACGAGCAGTACTTC. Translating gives CASLGTSGRIHSYEQYF.

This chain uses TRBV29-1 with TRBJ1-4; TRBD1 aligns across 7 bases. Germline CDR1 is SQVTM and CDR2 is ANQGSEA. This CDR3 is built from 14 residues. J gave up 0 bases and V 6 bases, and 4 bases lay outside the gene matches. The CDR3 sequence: CSVGGTATNEKLFF. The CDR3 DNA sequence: TGCAGCGTGGGTGGGACAGCAACTAATGAAAAACTGTTTTTT. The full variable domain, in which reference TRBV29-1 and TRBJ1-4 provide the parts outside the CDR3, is SAVISQKPSRDICQRGTSLTIQCQVDSQVTMMFWYRQQPGQSLTLIATANQGSEATYESGFVIDKFPISRPNLTFSTLTVSNMSPEDSSIYLCSVGGTATNEKLFFGSGTQLSVL.

Written as DNA, the CDR3 is TGTGCCTGGAGTGTACGAGGGAGGGCGTACAATGAGCAGTTCTTC. Translated, it gives CAWSVRGRAYNEQFF. V and J are TRBV30 and TRBJ2-1; 7 nucleotides align to TRBD2. Germline CDR1 GTSNPN, CDR2 SVGIG (reference sequence). This CDR3 region has 15 residues. With V trimmed by 0 bases and J by 4 bases, 6 bases remained unmatched.

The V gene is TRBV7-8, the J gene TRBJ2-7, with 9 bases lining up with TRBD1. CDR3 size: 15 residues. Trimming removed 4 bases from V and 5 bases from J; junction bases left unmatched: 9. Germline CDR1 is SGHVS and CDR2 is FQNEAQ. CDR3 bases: TGTGCCAGCAGCTCGTTCCGGGACAGGGTGGACGAGCAGTACTTC. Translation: CASSSFRDRVDEQYF.

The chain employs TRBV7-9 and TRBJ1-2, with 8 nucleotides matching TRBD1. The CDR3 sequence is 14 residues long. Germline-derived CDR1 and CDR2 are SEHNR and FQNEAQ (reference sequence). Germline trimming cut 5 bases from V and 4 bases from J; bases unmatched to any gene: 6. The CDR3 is CASSVNRGSYGYTF. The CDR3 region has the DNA TGTGCCAGCAGCGTAAACAGGGGGAGCTATGGCTACACCTTC.

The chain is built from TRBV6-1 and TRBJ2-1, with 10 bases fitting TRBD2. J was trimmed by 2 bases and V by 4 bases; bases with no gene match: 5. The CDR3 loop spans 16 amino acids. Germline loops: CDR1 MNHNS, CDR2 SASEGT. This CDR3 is CASSGSSGRAYNEQFF. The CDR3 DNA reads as TGTGCCAGCAGTGGGTCGAGCGGGAGGGCCTACAATGAGCAGTTCTTC.

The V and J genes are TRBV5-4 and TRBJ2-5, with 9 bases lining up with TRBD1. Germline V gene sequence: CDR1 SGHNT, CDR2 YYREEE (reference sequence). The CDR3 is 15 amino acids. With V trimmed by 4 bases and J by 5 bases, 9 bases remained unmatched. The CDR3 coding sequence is TGTGCCAGCAGCGCCAAACAGGGGGCCAAGGAGACCCAGTACTTC. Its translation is CASSAKQGAKETQYF. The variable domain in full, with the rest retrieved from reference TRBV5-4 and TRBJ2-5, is ETGVTQSPTHLIKTRGQQVTLRCSSQSGHNTVSWYQQALGQGPQFIFQYYREEENGRGNFPPRFSGLQFPNYSSELNVNALELDDSALYLCASSAKQGAKETQYFGPGTRLLVL.

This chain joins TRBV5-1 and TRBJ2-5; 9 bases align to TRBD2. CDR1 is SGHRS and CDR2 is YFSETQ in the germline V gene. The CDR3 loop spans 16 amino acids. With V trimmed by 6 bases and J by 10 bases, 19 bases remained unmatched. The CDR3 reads CASTGLAGGPEVNQYF. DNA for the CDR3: TGCGCCAGCACCGGGTTGGCGGGAGGGCCTGAAGTGAACCAGTACTTC.

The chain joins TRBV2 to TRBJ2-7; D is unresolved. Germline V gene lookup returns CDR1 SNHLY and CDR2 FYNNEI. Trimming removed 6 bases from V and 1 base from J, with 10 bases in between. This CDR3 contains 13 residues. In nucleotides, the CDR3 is TGTGCCAGCAGCCCTACTTCGTCCTACGAGCAGTACTTC. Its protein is CASSPTSSYEQYF.